The present T cell receptor beta chain was sequenced within a study of cytomegalovirus exposure and HLA in healthy donors. Whole-study findings and limits: Fewer N-insertions than the approximately 700-donor mean were reportedly shown by an Asian-associated ancestry cluster in a later analysis.

Each donor was nominally healthy when sampled (though unrecorded immune exposures were likely). To note about this clone: Its antigen is unknown.

This PCR relied on a set of 60 Vbeta primers and 13 Jbeta primers. Repertoires were generated with immunoSEQ multiplex PCR, while TCRdb's copy carries only in-frame clones and drops some. Among about 190,000 clones listed, around 79% were seen once. This TCR came from a woman between 18 and 29 years old in good health and CMV-seronegative. The sample comprised PBMCs.

The CDR3 sequence is CASSPPGLHNTGELFF. CDR3 bases: TGTGCCAGCAGTCCCCCGGGACTGCATAACACCGGGGAGCTGTTTTTT. The rearrangement uses TRBV9 and TRBJ2-2; a weak D match, TRBD2 (6 bases). CDR1 and CDR2 (germline): SGDLS, YYNGEE. The V gene lost 5 bases and the J gene lost 2 bases, with 16 bases spanning the gap. The CDR3 is made up of 16 amino acids. The full variable domain, completed using reference TRBV9 and TRBJ2-2, is DSGVTQTPKHLITATGQRVTLRCSPRSGDLSVYWYQQSLDQGLQFLIQYYNGEERAKGNILERFSAQQFPDLHSELNLSSLELGDSALYFCASSPPGLHNTGELFFGEGSRLTVL.